A single sample gave rise to the 22 T cell receptor beta chains below, sequenced in a study of shared clonotypes between healthy human individuals. Some clones are missing from TCRdb's copy, which holds only in-frame ones; the method was immunoSEQ multiplex PCR. The top ten clones hold about 1.5% of a sample with about 1 million clones, roughly 75% of them seen once. Sequencing used memory CD4+ T cells sorted from blood. The subset was: CD45RA-negative fraction. Receptors originate from a man between 18 and 35 years old in good health.

The chain carries TRBV18 and TRBJ2-7; 10 bases align to TRBD1. Germline-derived CDR1 and CDR2 are KGHSH and LQKENI. The CDR3 length is 17 residues. The ends lost 2 bases at V and 5 bases at J; junction bases unmatched: 12. CDR3: CASSPVYETGGENEQYF. The CDR3 nucleotides read TGTGCCAGCTCACCAGTATACGAGACAGGGGGCGAGAACGAGCAGTACTTC.

The chain links TRBV9 to TRBJ2-7; D tentatively fits TRBD1 or TRBD2 (6 bases each). This CDR3 has 13 residues. Germline V lookup: CDR1 SGDLS, CDR2 YYNGEE. V lost 3 bases, J lost 6 bases, and 13 bases lay in between. The CDR3, as DNA: TGTGCCAGCAGCGCCGGGGGCTACGGCGAGCAGTACTTC. It specifies CASSAGGYGEQYF.

This chain links TRBV28 with TRBJ2-1; D is possibly TRBD2 (6 bases). The germline CDR1 and CDR2 sequences are MDHEN and SYDVKM. The V gene lost 5 bases and the J gene lost 4 bases, with 18 bases spanning the gap. The CDR3 contains 16 residues. DNA for the CDR3: TGTGCCAGCAGTACGCCGGGACTCTCCCAGTACAATGAGCAGTTCTTC. This codes for CASSTPGLSQYNEQFF. The variable domain in full, with the rest retrieved from reference TRBV28 and TRBJ2-1, is DVKVTQSSRYLVKRTGEKVFLECVQDMDHENMFWYRQDPGLGLRLIYFSYDVKMKEKGDIPEGYSVSREKKERFSLILESASTNQTSMYLCASSTPGLSQYNEQFFGPGTRLTVL.

The gene calls are TRBV30 and TRBJ1-4; D unclear. The V gene's germline CDR1 is GTSNPN and CDR2 SVGIG (reference sequence). The CDR3 has 11 residues. Trimming shortened V by 0 bases and J by 12 bases, and 8 bases separated the two germline ends. CDR3 protein: CAWSVSPELFF. The CDR3 DNA follows: TGTGCCTGGAGTGTATCGCCGGAACTGTTTTTT.

The chain uses TRBV7-6 and TRBJ2-5, with 13 nucleotides matching TRBD2. Germline trimming cut 5 bases from V and 4 bases from J; bases unmatched to any gene: 13. CDR3 size: 18 residues. Germline V lookup: CDR1 SGHVS, CDR2 FNYEAQ. The CDR3 coding sequence is TGTGCCAGCAGCACGAGGGGGCCACTAGCGGGAGGGGTAGAGACCCAGTACTTC. As protein: CASSTRGPLAGGVETQYF.

This chain links TRBV6-6 with TRBJ1-2; the D is unclear. The CDR3 is made up of 13 amino acids. Germline V gene lookup returns CDR1 MNHNY and CDR2 SVGAGI (reference sequence). V was cut by 6 bases and J by 4 bases, with 12 bases left in between. Here the CDR3 reads CASREDGTYGYTF. The CDR3 DNA follows: TGTGCCAGCAGAGAGGACGGAACCTATGGCTACACCTTC.

With respect to this clone: Other DNA sequences in the sample encode the same CDR3. V is TRBV29-1 and J is TRBJ2-6; weak D call: TRBD1 (6 bases). The CDR3 spans 15 residues. Germline CDR1 is SQVTM and CDR2 is ANQGSEA. V lost 4 bases, J lost 1 base, and 11 bases lay in between. DNA of the CDR3: TGCAGCGTTGGGGGCCAGGGGTCTGGGGCCAACGTCCTGACTTTC. Translated: CSVGGQGSGANVLTF.

The sample holds one count of this clone. The CDR3 DNA follows: TGTGCCAGCAGTTCGACAGGGCACCTTAGCAATCAGCCCCAGCATTTT. It encodes CASSSTGHLSNQPQHF. The chain joins TRBV28 to TRBJ1-5; 7 bases are a match to TRBD1. The CDR3 is 16 residues long. From germline, CDR1 is MDHEN and CDR2 SYDVKM. V shed 4 bases and J 0 bases; nucleotides not matched to a gene: 6. The full variable domain, completed using reference TRBV28 and TRBJ1-5, is DVKVTQSSRYLVKRTGEKVFLECVQDMDHENMFWYRQDPGLGLRLIYFSYDVKMKEKGDIPEGYSVSREKKERFSLILESASTNQTSMYLCASSSTGHLSNQPQHFGDGTRLSIL.

The V and J genes are TRBV6-5 and TRBJ1-5; TRBD1 might be the D (5 bases). V lost 6 bases and J lost 9, with 18 bases in between. There are 14 residues in the CDR3. Germline values: CDR1 MNHEY, CDR2 SVGAGI. CDR3 amino acids: CASSLQGSQGPQHF. In DNA, the CDR3 is TGTGCCAGCAGCTTACAAGGGTCGCAGGGGCCCCAGCATTTT.

This chain uses TRBV5-1 with TRBJ2-2; tentatively, D is TRBD1 (5 bases). Germline lookup yields CDR1 SGHRS and CDR2 YFSETQ. The CDR3 is 14 amino acids. V lost 1 base, J lost 4 bases, and 8 bases lay in between. The CDR3 DNA follows: TGCGCCAGCAGCTTGCGTGGGGCCACCGGGGAGCTGTTTTTT. Its translation is CASSLRGATGELFF.

The rearrangement joins TRBV30 to TRBJ1-2; the D gene is possibly TRBD1 (5 bases). Germline V lookup: CDR1 GTSNPN, CDR2 SVGIG (reference sequence). This CDR3 comprises 13 residues. Trimming cost V 5 bases and J 2 bases, with 12 bases left between them. Here the CDR3 DNA reads TGTGCCTGGGTGGGGCGGACGAACTATGGCTACACCTTC. Protein product: CAWVGRTNYGYTF.

This chain links TRBV5-1 with TRBJ2-2; D is possibly TRBD1 or TRBD2 (5 bases each). The length of the CDR3 is 15 residues. V lost 4 bases and J lost 0, with 10 bases in between. CDR1 is SGHRS and CDR2 is YFSETQ in the germline V gene. CDR3 in DNA: TGCGCCAGCAGCGAGGGGTCCCCGAACACCGGGGAGCTGTTTTTT. Residues: CASSEGSPNTGELFF.

The chain combines TRBV28 with TRBJ1-2; 8 bases align to TRBD1. Germline V lookup: CDR1 MDHEN, CDR2 SYDVKM. V lost 3 bases to trimming and J lost 7 bases; unmatched junction nucleotides: 7. This CDR3 is built from 14 residues. The CDR3 loop reads CASSFRGRGLGYTF. CDR3 nucleotides: TGTGCCAGCAGTTTTCGGGGCAGGGGGCTTGGCTACACCTTC.

This clone appeared a single time. The rearrangement links TRBV2 to TRBJ1-1; D unresolved. Germline-derived CDR1 and CDR2 are SNHLY and FYNNEI. The length of the CDR3 is 12 residues. With 3 bases removed from V and 11 bases from J, the gap between germline ends came to 13 bases. The CDR3 sequence is CASSEAVTPAFF. The CDR3 DNA reads TGTGCCAGCAGTGAGGCAGTAACCCCTGCTTTCTTT.

The V gene is TRBV30, the J gene TRBJ1-5; D gene ambiguous. The CDR3 totals 14 residues. Germline V CDR1 and CDR2: GTSNPN, SVGIG (reference sequence). Trimming stripped 2 bases from V and 4 bases from J, with 12 bases between. This chain's CDR3 is CAWSQLQSNQPQHF. CDR3 DNA sequence: TGTGCCTGGAGTCAACTTCAGTCGAATCAGCCCCAGCATTTT.

This sequence joins TRBV6-6 and TRBJ2-1; 7 bases map to TRBD2. The germline V gene encodes CDR1 MNHNY and CDR2 SVGAGI (reference sequence). The junction had 6 bases not matched to a gene; V was cut back by 10 bases and J by 3 bases. The CDR3 contains 13 residues. CDR3 in DNA: TGTGCCACCCGCGGGGAGGGCTACAATGAGCAGTTCTTC. Its protein is CATRGEGYNEQFF.

V is TRBV11-2 and J is TRBJ2-1; 8 positions agree with TRBD2. Unmatched junction bases numbered 6, after V lost 3 bases and J lost 5 bases. The CDR3 is 15 amino acids. CDR1 is SGHAT and CDR2 is FQNNGV in the germline V gene. The CDR3 region has the DNA TGTGCCAGCAGCTTGAGTACTAGCGGAAACAATGAGCAGTTCTTC. Amino acid sequence: CASSLSTSGNNEQFF.

The chain combines TRBV6-5 with TRBJ2-3; tentative D call: TRBD1 (6 bases). V was clipped by 2 bases and J by 0 bases, with 12 bases between them. Germline values: CDR1 MNHEY, CDR2 SVGAGI. The CDR3 has 16 amino acids. Here the CDR3 reads CASSYRGGSSTDTQYF. The CDR3 nucleotides are TGTGCCAGCAGTTACCGAGGGGGTTCTAGCACAGATACGCAGTATTTT.

This chain joins TRBV10-3 and TRBJ2-7; no clear D gene. V lost 6 bases, J lost 2 bases, and 11 bases lay in between. The CDR3 contains 13 residues. Germline V gives CDR1 ENHRY, CDR2 SYGVKD. CDR3 bases: TGTGCCATCAGATCGACCGTCCCCTACGAGCAGTACTTC. This translates into CAIRSTVPYEQYF.

V and J are TRBV4-2 and TRBJ2-5; 10 nucleotides match TRBD2. Germline CDR1 and CDR2: LGHNA and YNFKEQ. The CDR3 has 17 residues. V dropped 0 bases and J dropped 4; count of bases not matched to a gene: 8. The CDR3 DNA is TGTGCCAGCAGCCAAGATCTGGAGCGGGGGGGCCGAGAGACCCAGTACTTC. This sequence encodes CASSQDLERGGRETQYF.

This sequence joins TRBV7-9 and TRBJ2-7; 7 bases agree with TRBD1. Looked up from germline, CDR1 is SEHNR and CDR2 is FQNEAQ (reference sequence). The ends lost 5 bases at V and 6 bases at J; junction bases unmatched: 7. This CDR3 comprises 13 residues. The CDR3 DNA reads as TGTGCCAGCAGCAAACTACAGGGGAGCGAGCAGTACTTC. This translates into CASSKLQGSEQYF.

The chain joins TRBV10-3 to TRBJ1-2, with 10 bases matching TRBD1. The germline CDR1 and CDR2 sequences are ENHRY and SYGVKD. The CDR3 is 13 residues long. The V and J ends lost 3 bases and 8 bases, in that order; junction bases with no gene match: 3. The DNA for the CDR3 is TGTGCCATCAGTGAAGGACAGGGGGACGGCTACACCTTC. It yields the protein CAISEGQGDGYTF.